The source of this T cell receptor beta chain is a study of blood T cell repertoires in COVID-19. CDR3 length: 15 residues. Germline V gene sequence: CDR1 MNHNS, CDR2 SASEGT. The V end lost 2 bases, the J end lost 0 bases, and 10 bases lay between the germline ends. Sequencing used immunoSEQ multiplex PCR; TCRdb keeps in-frame clones, though not all of them. This sample has under 200,000 clones; about four fifths occur once, and the top ten carry 6.9%. The chain uses TRBV6-1 and TRBJ1-1, with D maybe TRBD1 (5 bases). The sequencing sample was made of peripheral blood. This TCR derives from a man aged 55-75 years with acute or convalescent COVID-19. CDR3 DNA sequence: TGTGCCAGCAGTGAAATTCAGGGCCTGAACACTGAAGCTTTCTTT. Amino acid sequence: CASSEIQGLNTEAFF.